The entry below describes one T cell receptor (beta chain). Its antigen is currently not known. Base qualities were left out, and no much larger clone turns up one base away. V loses 8 bases, J loses 3 bases, and the germline ends lie 8 bases apart. Based on the germline V gene, the CDR1 and CDR2 sequences are KGHSH and LQKENI. From its cysteine to its phenylalanine, the CDR3 spans 12 amino acids. CDR3 DNA only is kept here, 36 bases in frame from base 1. TCRbeta CDR3 regions were immunosequenced from genomic DNA with the immunoSEQ Assay. Genomic DNA was amplified by bias-controlled multiplex PCR before high-throughput sequencing. The authors' analysis ran thus. To quantify the absolute abundance of each unique TCRbeta CDR3 region, the sequences were collapsed and filtered. Clonality was defined as 1 minus Pielou's evenness and was calculated using productive rearrangements only. Tumor T-cell fraction was calculated by normalizing TCRbeta template counts to usable DNA, which was estimated from several housekeeping genes. A previously published method was used to identify clones whose frequencies were significantly greater in on-treatment samples than in baseline samples. The immuneACCESS repertoire file appears here via TCRdb, limited to in-frame rearrangements. These files lack a portion of the clones; in checked studies, under half of the deficit traces to unresolved V genes, and the cause of the others is not known. D and trimming come from the DNA, and the V and J calls and clone size come from that table. The sample includes 5,500 or so clones, with approximately 40% observed a single time. Of the sample, roughly 8.7% is held by the ten largest clones.

The record originates from a study of sequential checkpoint blockade in melanoma (dated by TCRdb to about 2019). At the level of the whole study: Using 1:1 randomization, the trial assigned patients either to first-line nivolumab followed by ipilimumab (arm A) or to ipilimumab followed by nivolumab (arm B). Both trial sequences were followed by maintenance nivolumab. About 83% of the matched pre- and post-treatment tumor biopsy pairs came from the same lesion. Matched tumor biopsies were taken from roughly 22 patients before treatment and at week 13, after single-agent nivolumab (arm A) or ipilimumab (arm B). DNA from 91 pretreatment melanoma tumor samples underwent TCRbeta immunosequencing.

The study at large found these results: Achieving clinical benefit was about 30 times more likely for patients whose tumor T-cell fraction and clonality increased by week 13. PD-L1 staining and CD8+ T-cell counts correlated with tumor T-cell fraction and clonality, whereas mutational load did not. In the nivolumab-first arm (arm A), an association was found between pretreatment tumor TIL clonality and response (P = .04). The model for predicting response that combines TCR metrics with mutation burden needs to be validated in larger, independent patient cohorts. Within-arm analyses of tumor T-cell fraction were constrained by small sample sizes and reduced statistical power.

In light of the paper, this sample's treatment or condition label describes: randomized to nivolumab then ipilimumab (arm A) or the reverse (arm B). No trial patient had received prior DNA-damaging chemotherapy. CheckMate 064, a randomized, open-label phase II trial of sequential checkpoint blockade, was the source of the samples, all of which came from patients with melanoma. Tumor TCR sequencing used genomic DNA from formalin-fixed paraffin-embedded (FFPE) tissue samples. Sequences were derived from tumor tissue (inferred from file names), sampled from a patient given nivolumab and ipilimumab in sequence. The chain is assembled from TRBV18 and TRBJ2-1; the D gene cannot be named for sure. The source of this sequence is a human donor with melanoma. Here is the DNA: TGTGCCAGCGCCAAGAACTACAATGAGCAGTTCTTC. The translation is CASAKNYNEQFF.